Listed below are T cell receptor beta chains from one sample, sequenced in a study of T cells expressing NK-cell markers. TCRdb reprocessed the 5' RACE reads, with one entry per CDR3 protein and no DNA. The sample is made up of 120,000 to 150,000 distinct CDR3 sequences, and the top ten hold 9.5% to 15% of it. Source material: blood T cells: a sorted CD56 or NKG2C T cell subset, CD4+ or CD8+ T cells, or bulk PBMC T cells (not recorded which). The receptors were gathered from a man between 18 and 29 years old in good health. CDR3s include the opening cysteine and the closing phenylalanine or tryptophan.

cdr3_aa: CASSLYRTGELFF; j_call: TRBJ2-2; cdr3_length: 13; v_call: TRBV6-6
cdr3_aa: CASSFTGTGHTDTQYF; j_call: TRBJ2-3; cdr3_length: 16; v_call: TRBV5-1
cdr3_aa: CASSSLAGTAQETQYF; j_call: TRBJ2-5; cdr3_length: 16; v_call: TRBV27
cdr3_aa: CASSLPGQGWDEQFF; j_call: TRBJ2-1; cdr3_length: 15; v_call: TRBV7-9
cdr3_aa: CASSSGDNSYEQYF; j_call: TRBJ2-7; cdr3_length: 14; v_call: TRBV28
cdr3_aa: CASATGRPSGNTIYF; j_call: TRBJ1-3; cdr3_length: 15; v_call: TRBV7-8
cdr3_aa: CSARERPNTDTQYF; j_call: TRBJ2-3; cdr3_length: 14; v_call: TRBV20-1
cdr3_aa: CATSRVGGDQETQYF; j_call: TRBJ2-5; cdr3_length: 15; v_call: TRBV15
cdr3_aa: CASSQDLGIDTQYF; j_call: TRBJ2-3; cdr3_length: 14; v_call: TRBV4-2
cdr3_aa: CASSQGWSAEYQETQYF; j_call: TRBJ2-5; cdr3_length: 17; v_call: TRBV3-1
cdr3_aa: CASSQDPDSQETQYF; j_call: TRBJ2-5; cdr3_length: 15; v_call: TRBV3-1
cdr3_aa: CASSRREGGEQFF; j_call: TRBJ2-1; cdr3_length: 13; v_call: TRBV7-9
cdr3_aa: CASSRGNRGKEPQHF; j_call: TRBJ1-5; cdr3_length: 15; v_call: TRBV12-3/TRBV12-4
cdr3_aa: CATSPSGYLGETQYF; j_call: TRBJ2-5; cdr3_length: 15; v_call: TRBV15
cdr3_aa: CASSSGTPLTGELFF; j_call: TRBJ2-2; cdr3_length: 15; v_call: TRBV5-6
cdr3_aa: CASSFYVAGEDEQFF; j_call: TRBJ2-1; cdr3_length: 15; v_call: TRBV7-9
cdr3_aa: CASSLWRPSTDTQYF; j_call: TRBJ2-3; cdr3_length: 15; v_call: TRBV5-1
cdr3_aa: CASSDGTAGFQETQYF; j_call: TRBJ2-5; cdr3_length: 16; v_call: TRBV27
cdr3_aa: CASGTSERNEQFF; j_call: TRBJ2-1; cdr3_length: 13; v_call: TRBV12-3/TRBV12-4
cdr3_aa: CATSGAGGAYNEQFF; j_call: TRBJ2-1; cdr3_length: 15; v_call: TRBV24-1
cdr3_aa: CASSQGTSGTGEQYF; j_call: TRBJ2-7; cdr3_length: 15; v_call: TRBV4-3
cdr3_aa: CASSSTGWAGYGYTF; j_call: TRBJ1-2; cdr3_length: 15; v_call: TRBV12-3/TRBV12-4
cdr3_aa: CASSLYVGGPYEQYF; j_call: TRBJ2-7; cdr3_length: 15; v_call: TRBV7-2
cdr3_aa: CASSQCSVKNIQYF; j_call: TRBJ2-4; cdr3_length: 14; v_call: TRBV23-1
cdr3_aa: CASRRPQGPEQFF; j_call: TRBJ2-1; cdr3_length: 13; v_call: TRBV4-2
cdr3_aa: CAWRGTYNEQFF; j_call: TRBJ2-1; cdr3_length: 12; v_call: TRBV30
cdr3_aa: CASSIGTGSGANVLTF; j_call: TRBJ2-6; cdr3_length: 16; v_call: TRBV19
cdr3_aa: CASSARLAGDSGELFF; j_call: TRBJ2-2; cdr3_length: 16; v_call: TRBV28
cdr3_aa: CASSPRDSVKNIQYF; j_call: TRBJ2-4; cdr3_length: 15; v_call: TRBV9
cdr3_aa: CASSLAVLWETQYF; j_call: TRBJ2-5; cdr3_length: 14; v_call: TRBV7-8
cdr3_aa: CAYKVAGTGELFF; j_call: TRBJ2-2; cdr3_length: 13; v_call: TRBV7-9
cdr3_aa: CASSQGLAGGGPYNEQFF; j_call: TRBJ2-1; cdr3_length: 18; v_call: TRBV5-1
cdr3_aa: CASSGETPWDVSNQPQHF; j_call: TRBJ1-5; cdr3_length: 18; v_call: TRBV12-3/TRBV12-4
cdr3_aa: CSATRTDEQFF; j_call: TRBJ2-1; cdr3_length: 11; v_call: TRBV20-1
cdr3_aa: CASSANRVLEETQYF; j_call: TRBJ2-5; cdr3_length: 15; v_call: TRBV11-2
cdr3_aa: CASSLGTSGRYEQYF; j_call: TRBJ2-7; cdr3_length: 15; v_call: TRBV28
cdr3_aa: CSAPDGPRRNEQFF; j_call: TRBJ2-1; cdr3_length: 14; v_call: TRBV20-1
cdr3_aa: CASSFSVWLADPYNEQFF; j_call: TRBJ2-1; cdr3_length: 18; v_call: TRBV11-2
cdr3_aa: CASSPIREEAFF; j_call: TRBJ1-1; cdr3_length: 12; v_call: TRBV27
cdr3_aa: CASSGRDSSSYNEQFF; j_call: TRBJ2-1; cdr3_length: 16; v_call: TRBV28
cdr3_aa: CASSSGLAGVNEQFF; j_call: TRBJ2-1; cdr3_length: 15; v_call: TRBV12-3/TRBV12-4
cdr3_aa: CSVEKPTGEETQYF; j_call: TRBJ2-5; cdr3_length: 14; v_call: TRBV29-1
cdr3_aa: CASSLGDGPLNTEAFF; j_call: TRBJ1-1; cdr3_length: 16; v_call: TRBV12-3/TRBV12-4
cdr3_aa: CASSASTGLRDYGYTF; j_call: TRBJ1-2; cdr3_length: 16; v_call: TRBV27
cdr3_aa: CASSDRQESSYNSPLHF; j_call: TRBJ1-6; cdr3_length: 17; v_call: TRBV10-2
cdr3_aa: CAWRGGQSYEQYF; j_call: TRBJ2-7; cdr3_length: 13; v_call: TRBV30
cdr3_aa: CASSYTSARLPYEQYF; j_call: TRBJ2-7; cdr3_length: 16; v_call: TRBV7-2